This is a list of T cell receptor beta chains from one sample in a study of T cell responses to AZD1222 COVID-19 vaccine. This table comes from immunoSEQ multiplex PCR, and its TCRdb copy is limited to in-frame clones, with some not included. The profile shows about 75,000 clones, about 87% of them singletons. Sequenced here: peripheral blood, sampled 28 days after the second dose of the MenACWY control vaccine. The origin of the receptors is an adult who received the MenACWY meningococcal vaccine as a control. The CDR3 runs from the conserved cysteine through the conserved F or W. Each record gives: D gene, J gene, V gene, clone size, CDR3 DNA, CDR3 protein. D genes are given only for firm matches. Not all rows give a size; the values are once, few, many and, for expanded clones, a class.

TRBD1	TRBJ2-5	TRBV4-3	.	TGCGCCAGCAGCCAAGATTTGAGGGGGCGGGAGACCCAGTACTTC	CASSQDLRGRETQYF
.	TRBJ2-1	TRBV7-9	.	TGTGCCAGCAGCTTAAGACGGGGTAACGGGAATGAGCAGTTCTTC	CASSLRRGNGNEQFF
.	TRBJ2-7	TRBV5-1	few	TGCGCCAGCAGCTTGGAGGGTTGGGCCTACGAGCAGTACTTC	CASSLEGWAYEQYF
.	TRBJ1-1	TRBV7-2	.	TGTGCCAGCAGCCCCTCTAGCTCGGGGGGCACTGAAGCTTTCTTT	CASSPSSSGGTEAFF
.	TRBJ1-5	TRBV5-5	.	TGTGCCAGCAGCCCCTCAGTGATTTATAGCAATCAGCCCCAGCATTTT	CASSPSVIYSNQPQHF
.	TRBJ1-4	TRBV20-1	.	TGCAGTGCTAGTTGGGTTATGGGGGAAAAACTGTTTTTT	CSASWVMGEKLFF
TRBD1	TRBJ1-1	TRBV5-1	.	TGCGCCAGCAGCCGTGAGACAGGGTGGGGCACTGAAGCTTTCTTT	CASSRETGWGTEAFF
TRBD1	TRBJ1-2	TRBV15	.	TGTGCCACCAGCAGAGAACAGGGGGCCCCCTATGGCTACACCTTC	CATSREQGAPYGYTF
TRBD1	TRBJ1-1	TRBV30	.	TGTGCCTGGGGGACAGGGGCGAAAGGCACTGAAGCTTTCTTT	CAWGTGAKGTEAFF
.	TRBJ1-1	TRBV6-5	.	TGTGCCAGCAGTTACCCGTTTGGGGGGTCGGGCACTGAAGCTTTCTTT	CASSYPFGGSGTEAFF
.	TRBJ2-6	TRBV4-3	.	TGCGCCAGCAGCCAAGATGTCGACAGGTCCCCCTCTCGGGCCAACGTCCTGACTTTC	CASSQDVDRSPSRANVLTF
TRBD1	TRBJ2-7	TRBV29-1	.	TGCAGCGTTGAAAATAAGGACAGGAGCTACGAGCAGTACTTC	CSVENKDRSYEQYF
.	TRBJ1-1	TRBV5-1	.	TGCGCCAGCAGGACTGGGACACAGAACACTGAAGCTTTCTTT	CASRTGTQNTEAFF
.	TRBJ1-4	TRBV19	once	TGTGCCAGTAGTATAGATCTGGATGAAAAACTGTTTTTT	CASSIDLDEKLFF
.	TRBJ2-7	TRBV3-1/TRBV3-2	.	TGTGCCAGCAGGAGATCTGGCTCCTACGAGCAGTACTTC	CASRRSGSYEQYF
.	TRBJ2-5	TRBV4-1	.	TGCGCCAGCAGCCAACCTTCAGCGGAGACCCAGTACTTC	CASSQPSAETQYF
.	TRBJ2-7	TRBV7-9	.	TGTGCCAGCAGCTTAGCAGGGCCAGCCTACGAGCAGTACTTC	CASSLAGPAYEQYF
TRBD2	TRBJ2-3	TRBV10-2	.	TGCGCCAGCAGTGATCGACTAGCGGGCGGTGTAGATACGCAGTATTTT	CASSDRLAGGVDTQYF
.	TRBJ2-7	TRBV7-9	.	TGTGCCAGCAGCTTAGAGTGGTCCTACGAGCAGTACTTC	CASSLEWSYEQYF
.	TRBJ2-6	TRBV28	.	TGTGCCAGCAGGGGGTGGGAGGTGGGGTTCAACGTCCTGACTTTC	CASRGWEVGFNVLTF
.	TRBJ2-3	TRBV3-1/TRBV3-2	.	TGTGCCAGCAGCCGTGGACTAGTAGGGGGGTCAGATACGCAGTATTTT	CASSRGLVGGSDTQYF
TRBD2	TRBJ2-1	TRBV27	.	TGTGCCAGCAGTTTACGCCTAGCGGGGGGGCGTGAGCAGTTCTTC	CASSLRLAGGREQFF
.	TRBJ2-7	TRBV10-3	.	TGTGCCATCAGAGCCGAAGGAGGCGATTACGAGCAGTACTTC	CAIRAEGGDYEQYF
.	TRBJ2-1	TRBV24-1	.	TGTGCCACCAGTCGGGACCTCTCCAATGAGCAGTTCTTC	CATSRDLSNEQFF
TRBD1	TRBJ1-1	TRBV18	.	TGTGCCAGCCGTAGGGACAGGGAGAACACTGAAGCTTTCTTT	CASRRDRENTEAFF
.	TRBJ1-2	TRBV4-1	.	TGCGCCAGCAGCCAAGACGGGAGCCCCTATGGCTACACCTTC	CASSQDGSPYGYTF
.	TRBJ2-1	TRBV7-2	few	TGTGCCAGCAGCTCCCTAGGTACCTACAATGAGCAGTTCTTC	CASSSLGTYNEQFF
TRBD2	TRBJ2-1	TRBV4-2	.	TGTGCCAGCAGCCCGGGGCGGGGGTTTAGTAATGAGCAGTTCTTC	CASSPGRGFSNEQFF
.	TRBJ2-3	TRBV4-2	.	TGTGCCAGCAGCCAAGGTACTGGTTCGAACACAGATACGCAGTATTTT	CASSQGTGSNTDTQYF
.	TRBJ1-1	TRBV5-1	.	TGCGCCAGCAGCGAGCAGGTTACGAACACTGAAGCTTTCTTT	CASSEQVTNTEAFF
.	TRBJ1-3	TRBV6-1	.	TGTGCCAGCAGTGAACTTCGAGGGGCGTCTGGAAACACCATATATTTT	CASSELRGASGNTIYF
.	TRBJ2-6	TRBV12-5	few	TGTGCTAGTGGTTTCTATGCTGGTGGGGCCAACGTCCTGACTTTC	CASGFYAGGANVLTF
TRBD1	TRBJ2-5	TRBV24-1	.	TGTGCCACCAGTAACCGGGACAGGGCTCAAGAGACCCAGTACTTC	CATSNRDRAQETQYF
.	TRBJ2-6	TRBV3-1/TRBV3-2	.	TGTGCCAGCAGCCAAGATTGGAGCTCTGGGGCCAACGTCCTGACTTTC	CASSQDWSSGANVLTF
.	TRBJ1-2	TRBV14	.	TGTGCCAGCAGCCAAGAACAGGGAAAGTGGGATGGCTACACCTTC	CASSQEQGKWDGYTF
.	TRBJ2-1	TRBV27	.	TGTGCCAGCAGTTTATCCTGGCAGGGGCCCCGATCCTACAATGAGCAGTTCTTC	CASSLSWQGPRSYNEQFF
.	TRBJ1-1	TRBV29-1	.	TGCAGCGTTGCGGGAGCAATACAGGGTTTTAACACTGAAGCTTTCTTT	CSVAGAIQGFNTEAFF
.	TRBJ1-3	TRBV7-2	few	TGTGCCAGCAGCTTAGTGATGGCAGGCTCTGGAAACACCATATATTTT	CASSLVMAGSGNTIYF
TRBD1	TRBJ2-5	TRBV7-2	.	TGTGCCAGCAGCAAGGAGACAGGGTCCGAGACCCAGTACTTC	CASSKETGSETQYF
.	TRBJ1-4	TRBV29-1	.	TGCAGCGTGATAGGGCAGGTGAATGAAAAACTGTTTTTT	CSVIGQVNEKLFF